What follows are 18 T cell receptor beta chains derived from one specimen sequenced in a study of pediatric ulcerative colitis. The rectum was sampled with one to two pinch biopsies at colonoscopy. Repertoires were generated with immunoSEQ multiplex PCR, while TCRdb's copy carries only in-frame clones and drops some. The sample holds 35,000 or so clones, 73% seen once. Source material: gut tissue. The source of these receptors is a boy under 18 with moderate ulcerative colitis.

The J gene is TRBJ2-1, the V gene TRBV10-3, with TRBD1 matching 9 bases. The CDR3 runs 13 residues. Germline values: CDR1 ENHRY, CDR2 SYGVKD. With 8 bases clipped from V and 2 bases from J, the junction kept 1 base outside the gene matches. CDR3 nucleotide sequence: TGTGCCATCGGACAGGGGCCCTACAATGAGCAGTTCTTC. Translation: CAIGQGPYNEQFF.

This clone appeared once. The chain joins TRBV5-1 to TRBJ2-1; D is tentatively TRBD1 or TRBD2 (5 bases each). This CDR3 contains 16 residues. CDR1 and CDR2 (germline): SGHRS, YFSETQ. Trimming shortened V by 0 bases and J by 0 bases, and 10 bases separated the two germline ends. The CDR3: CASSLGDPSSYNEQFF. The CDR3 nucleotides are TGCGCCAGCAGCTTGGGGGACCCCAGCTCCTACAATGAGCAGTTCTTC. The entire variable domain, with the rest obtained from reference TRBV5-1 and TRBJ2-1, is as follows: KAGVTQTPRYLIKTRGQQVTLSCSPISGHRSVSWYQQTPGQGLQFLFEYFSETQRNKGNFPGRFSGRQFSNSRSEMNVSTLELGDSALYLCASSLGDPSSYNEQFFGPGTRLTVL.

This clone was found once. CDR3 DNA sequence: TGTGCCAGCAGCGTAGCTACTAGCGGGAACTACGAGCAGTACTTC. Translation: CASSVATSGNYEQYF. The rearrangement uses TRBV9 and TRBJ2-7, with 10 bases fitting TRBD2. The CDR3 consists of 15 residues. Trimming took 0 bases from V and 3 from J; bases not matched to a gene: 3. Germline V gene sequence: CDR1 SGDLS, CDR2 YYNGEE.

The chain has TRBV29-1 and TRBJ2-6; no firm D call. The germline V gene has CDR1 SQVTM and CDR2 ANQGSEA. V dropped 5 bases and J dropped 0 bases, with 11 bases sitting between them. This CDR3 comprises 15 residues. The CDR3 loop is CSVIEDFSGANVLTF. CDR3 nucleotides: TGCAGCGTTATCGAGGATTTCTCTGGGGCCAACGTCCTGACTTTC.

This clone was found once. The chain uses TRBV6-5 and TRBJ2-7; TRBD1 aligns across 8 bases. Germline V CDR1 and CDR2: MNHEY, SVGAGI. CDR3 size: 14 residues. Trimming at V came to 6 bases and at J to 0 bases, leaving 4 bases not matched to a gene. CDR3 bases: TGTGCCAGCAGGAGACAGGGGATCTCCTACGAGCAGTACTTC. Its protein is CASRRQGISYEQYF.

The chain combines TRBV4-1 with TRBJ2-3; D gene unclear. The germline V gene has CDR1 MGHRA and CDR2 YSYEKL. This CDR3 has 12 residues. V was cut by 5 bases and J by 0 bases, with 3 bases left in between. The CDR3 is CASSSSTDTQYF. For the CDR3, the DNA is TGCGCCAGCAGCAGTAGCACAGATACGCAGTATTTT.

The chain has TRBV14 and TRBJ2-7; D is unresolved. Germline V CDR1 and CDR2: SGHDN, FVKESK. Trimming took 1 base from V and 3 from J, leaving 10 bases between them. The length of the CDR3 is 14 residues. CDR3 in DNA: TGTGCCAGCAGCCAAGGACAAAACCACTACGAGCAGTACTTC. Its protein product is CASSQGQNHYEQYF.

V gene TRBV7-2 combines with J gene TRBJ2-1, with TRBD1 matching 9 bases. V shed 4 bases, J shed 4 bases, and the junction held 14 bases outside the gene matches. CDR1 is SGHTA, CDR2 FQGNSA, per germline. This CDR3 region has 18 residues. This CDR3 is CASSSRFRGQGGYNEQFF. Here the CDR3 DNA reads TGTGCCAGCAGCTCCCGTTTCCGGGGACAGGGCGGTTACAATGAGCAGTTCTTC.

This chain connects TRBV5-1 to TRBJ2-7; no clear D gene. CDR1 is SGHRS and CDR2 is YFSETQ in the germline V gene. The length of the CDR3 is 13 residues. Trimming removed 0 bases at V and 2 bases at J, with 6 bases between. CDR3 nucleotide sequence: TGCGCCAGCAGCTTGGGCAGTACCTACGAGCAGTACTTC. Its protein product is CASSLGSTYEQYF.

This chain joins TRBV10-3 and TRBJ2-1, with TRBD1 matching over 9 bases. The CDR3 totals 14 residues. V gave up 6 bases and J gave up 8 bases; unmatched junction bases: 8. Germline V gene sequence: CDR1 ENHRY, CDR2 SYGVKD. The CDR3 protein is CAIREGQGSDEQFF. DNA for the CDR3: TGTGCCATCAGGGAGGGACAGGGATCCGATGAGCAGTTCTTC.

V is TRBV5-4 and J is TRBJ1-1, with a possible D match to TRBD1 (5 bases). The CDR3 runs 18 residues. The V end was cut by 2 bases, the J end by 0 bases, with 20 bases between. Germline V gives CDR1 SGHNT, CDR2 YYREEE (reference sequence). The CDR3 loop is CASSFGGARGAMNTEAFF. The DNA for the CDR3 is TGTGCCAGCAGCTTCGGTGGGGCACGTGGGGCCATGAACACTGAAGCTTTCTTT.

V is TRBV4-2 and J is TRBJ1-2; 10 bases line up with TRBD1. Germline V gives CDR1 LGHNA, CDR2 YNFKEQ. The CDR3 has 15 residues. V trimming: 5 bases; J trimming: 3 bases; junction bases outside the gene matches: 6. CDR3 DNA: TGTGCCAGCAGCGTAGCCGGGACAGGGGACTATGGCTACACCTTC. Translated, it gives CASSVAGTGDYGYTF.

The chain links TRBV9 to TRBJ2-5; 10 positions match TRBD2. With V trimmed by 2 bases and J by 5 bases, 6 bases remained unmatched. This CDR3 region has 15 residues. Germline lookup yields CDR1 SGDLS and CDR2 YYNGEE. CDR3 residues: CASSVERGGRETQYF. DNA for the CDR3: TGTGCCAGCAGCGTGGAGCGGGGGGGCCGGGAGACCCAGTACTTC. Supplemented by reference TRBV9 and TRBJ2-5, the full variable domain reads DSGVTQTPKHLITATGQRVTLRCSPRSGDLSVYWYQQSLDQGLQFLIQYYNGEERAKGNILERFSAQQFPDLHSELNLSSLELGDSALYFCASSVERGGRETQYFGPGTRLLVL.

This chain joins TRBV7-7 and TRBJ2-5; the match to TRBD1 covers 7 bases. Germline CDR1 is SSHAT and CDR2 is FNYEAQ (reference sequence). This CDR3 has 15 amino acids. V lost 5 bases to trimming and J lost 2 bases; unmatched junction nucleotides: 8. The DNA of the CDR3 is TGTGCCAGCAGCGTTCGGCAGGGGGTACAAGAGACCCAGTACTTC. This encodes CASSVRQGVQETQYF.

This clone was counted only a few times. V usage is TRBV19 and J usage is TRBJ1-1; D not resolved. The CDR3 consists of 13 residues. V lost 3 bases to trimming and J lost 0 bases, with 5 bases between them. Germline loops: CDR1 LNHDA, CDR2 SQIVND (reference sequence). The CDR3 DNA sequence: TGTGCCAGTAGTATCGGAATGAACACTGAAGCTTTCTTT. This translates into CASSIGMNTEAFF.

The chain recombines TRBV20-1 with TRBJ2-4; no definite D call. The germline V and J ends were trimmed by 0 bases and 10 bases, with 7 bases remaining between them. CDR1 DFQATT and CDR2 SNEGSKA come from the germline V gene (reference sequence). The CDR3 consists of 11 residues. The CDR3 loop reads CSARDVGIQYF. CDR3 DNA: TGCAGTGCTAGAGATGTCGGAATTCAGTACTTC.

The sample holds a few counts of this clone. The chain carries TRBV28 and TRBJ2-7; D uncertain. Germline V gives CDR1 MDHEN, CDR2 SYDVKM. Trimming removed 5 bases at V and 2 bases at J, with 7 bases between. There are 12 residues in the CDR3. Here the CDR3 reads CASSVTTYEQYF. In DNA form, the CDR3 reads TGTGCCAGCAGTGTCACAACCTACGAGCAGTACTTC.

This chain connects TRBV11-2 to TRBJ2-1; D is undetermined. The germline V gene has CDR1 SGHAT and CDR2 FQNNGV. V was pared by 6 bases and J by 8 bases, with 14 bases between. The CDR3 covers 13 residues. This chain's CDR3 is CASRPTGYDEQFF. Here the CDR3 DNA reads TGTGCCAGCAGGCCTACTGGGTACGATGAGCAGTTCTTC.